The rows below give T cell receptor beta chains drawn from one sample of a study of CD8 T cells in ankylosing spondylitis. TCRdb fed the 5' RACE reads into MiXCR, producing one record per CDR3 protein. The data hold about 840,000 distinct CDR3 sequences, with about 10% observed a single time. The sequenced sample was blood, either unsorted or a sorted T cell fraction (not recorded which). Receptors originate from a male donor with ankylosing spondylitis. Both conserved end residues are part of each CDR3. A D gene is named only where the DNA matches it firmly. Part of the rows lack a size; the others show once, few, many or a class for expanded clones.

>-|TRBJ2-2|TRBD2|TRBV4-3
CASSRLAGESGELFF
TGCGCCAGCAGCCGGCTAGCGGGAGAGTCCGGGGAGCTGTTTTTT
>-|TRBJ2-7|-|TRBV9
CASSEDPGSYEQYF
TGTGCCAGCAGCGAGGACCCTGGCTCCTACGAGCAGTACTTC
>few|TRBJ2-1|TRBD2|TRBV28
CASSPLAGVKNEQFF
TGTGCCAGCAGTCCACTAGCGGGAGTAAAGAATGAGCAGTTCTTC
>few|TRBJ2-7|TRBD1|TRBV7-2
CASSLVRGPAYEQYF
TGTGCCAGCAGCTTAGTGAGGGGGCCAGCCTACGAGCAGTACTTC
>few|TRBJ2-7|-|TRBV6-5
CASSSRFSPSYEQYF
TGTGCCAGCAGTTCTCGTTTTAGTCCCTCCTACGAGCAGTACTTC
>many|TRBJ1-4|-|TRBV4-3
CASSGSPRSEKLFF
TGCGCCAGCAGTGGTTCCCCGCGGAGTGAAAAACTGTTTTTT
>-|TRBJ2-2|-|TRBV4-3
CASSQAPIANTGELFF
TGCGCCAGCAGCCAAGCTCCGATCGCGAACACCGGGGAGCTGTTTTTT
>-|TRBJ2-3|-|TRBV4-3
CASSHSASLSTDTQYF
TGCGCCAGCAGCCATTCGGCGTCACTTAGCACAGATACGCAGTATTTT
>-|TRBJ2-1|-|TRBV6-5
CASSYRALSNEQFF
TGTGCCAGCAGTTACCGGGCATTATCGAATGAGCAGTTCTTC
>many|TRBJ2-5|-|TRBV20-1
CSATTRGQETQYF
TGCAGTGCTACGACACGGGGGCAGGAGACCCAGTACTTC
>few|TRBJ1-1|TRBD1|TRBV3-1
CASSQNRGQTEAFF
TGTGCCAGCAGCCAAAACAGGGGGCAAACTGAAGCTTTCTTT
>-|TRBJ2-3|-|TRBV9
CASSVRGFTDTQYF
TGTGCCAGCAGCGTTCGGGGGTTCACAGATACGCAGTATTTT
>-|TRBJ1-2|-|TRBV4-2
CASSQDLGANYGYTF
TGTGCCAGCAGCCAAGATCTGGGAGCTAACTATGGCTACACCTTC
>many|TRBJ2-5|TRBD1|TRBV20-1
CSARTPGQGLGETQYF
TGCAGTGCTAGGACCCCGGGACAGGGGCTCGGAGAGACCCAGTACTTC
>few|TRBJ2-5|TRBD2|TRBV10-1
CASSESTGTTQETQYF
TGCGCCAGCAGTGAGTCTACGGGGACTACCCAAGAGACCCAGTACTTC
>many|TRBJ2-1|TRBD2|TRBV20-1
CSALSGSSYNEQFF
TGCAGTGCCCTAAGCGGGAGCTCCTACAATGAGCAGTTCTTC
>-|TRBJ2-5|TRBD2|TRBV18
CASSPRPASGNQETQYF
TGTGCCAGCTCACCCCGGCCTGCAAGCGGGAACCAAGAGACCCAGTACTTC
>-|TRBJ2-3|-|TRBV6-5
CASSYPSRVGTDTQYF
TGTGCCAGCAGTTACCCCTCCAGGGTCGGCACAGATACGCAGTATTTT
>-|TRBJ1-5|-|TRBV7-2
CASSLATGSNQPQHF
TGTGCCAGCAGCTTAGCCACCGGTAGCAATCAGCCCCAGCATTTT
>-|TRBJ2-7|TRBD2|TRBV3-1
CASRQLAGASYEQYF
TGTGCCAGCAGACAACTAGCGGGGGCCTCTTACGAGCAGTACTTC
>-|TRBJ2-5|-|TRBV20-1
CSARAGALETQYF
TGCAGTGCTAGAGCGGGGGCGTTGGAGACCCAGTACTTC
>-|TRBJ2-3|TRBD2|TRBV4-1
CASSQVYRGASGSTDTQYF
TGCGCCAGCAGCCAAGTTTACCGGGGGGCTAGCGGGAGCACAGATACGCAGTATTTT
>many|TRBJ1-2|-|TRBV7-2
CASSLPWRGYTF
TGTGCCAGCAGCTTACCGTGGAGGGGCTACACCTTC
>-|TRBJ2-2|-|TRBV20-1
CSVFGTPDTGELFF
TGCAGTGTCTTTGGGACCCCGGACACCGGGGAGCTGTTTTTT
>-|TRBJ1-1|TRBD1|TRBV10-3
CAISEATQGRRAFF
TGTGCCATCAGTGAGGCGACACAGGGGCGGAGAGCTTTCTTT
>-|TRBJ1-1|-|TRBV10-3
CAIGQRNTEAFF
TGTGCCATCGGGCAGCGGAACACTGAAGCTTTCTTT
>few|TRBJ2-7|-|TRBV6-1
CASSANTGPLSYEQYF
TGTGCCAGCAGTGCAAACACCGGGCCCTTGTCCTACGAGCAGTACTTC
>-|TRBJ2-1|-|TRBV5-8
CASSRPPSSYNEQFF
TGTGCCAGCAGCCGGCCACCGAGCTCCTACAATGAGCAGTTCTTC
>few|TRBJ2-1|TRBD2|TRBV20-1
CSAQRGSSGRLLFF
TGCAGTGCCCAAAGGGGGTCTAGCGGGAGGTTATTGTTCTTC
>many|TRBJ2-1|-|TRBV11-2
CASIRYGTDEQFF
TGTGCCAGCATCCGCTATGGTACCGATGAGCAGTTCTTC
>many|TRBJ2-2|-|TRBV29-1
CSVTTGTHINTGELFF
TGCAGCGTCACGACCGGGACACACATAAACACCGGGGAGCTGTTTTTT
>few|TRBJ2-1|TRBD2|TRBV12-3/TRBV12-4
CASSRGGASEQFF
TGTGCCAGCAGTCGCGGGGGGGCCAGTGAGCAGTTCTTC
>few|TRBJ2-7|-|TRBV20-1
CSGDEQYF
TGCAGTGGGGACGAGCAGTACTTC
>-|TRBJ2-5|-|TRBV9
CASSPAYEPTRTQYF
TGTGCCAGCAGCCCCGCCTACGAACCAACAAGGACCCAGTACTTC
>many|TRBJ2-7|-|TRBV5-1
CASSWDNLVKQYF
TGCGCCAGCAGTTGGGACAACCTGGTGAAGCAGTACTTC
>-|TRBJ2-7|-|TRBV9
CASSGAQPRDKVSYEQYF
TGTGCCAGCAGCGGAGCGCAGCCCCGGGACAAGGTCTCCTACGAGCAGTACTTC
>many|TRBJ1-2|-|TRBV12-3/TRBV12-4
CASSSNPRVGGYTF
TGTGCCAGCAGTTCCAATCCCAGGGTGGGGGGCTACACCTTC
>-|TRBJ1-4|TRBD1|TRBV4-3
CASSQTRGQNEKLFF
TGCGCCAGCAGCCAAACCAGGGGGCAAAATGAAAAACTGTTTTTT
>few|TRBJ2-5|-|TRBV20-1
CSATPELQETQYF
TGCAGTGCTACACCCGAATTACAAGAGACCCAGTACTTC
>many|TRBJ2-3|TRBD2|TRBV6-5
CASRPTSGRPTDTQYF
TGTGCCAGCAGACCGACTAGCGGGCGACCCACAGATACGCAGTATTTT
>-|TRBJ1-5|-|TRBV7-9
CASRQYPDQPQHF
TGTGCCAGCAGACAGTATCCAGATCAGCCCCAGCATTTT
>many|TRBJ2-7|TRBD2|TRBV5-4
CASSSRTSAALDYEQYF
TGTGCCAGCAGCTCCCGTACTAGCGCTGCGCTGGACTACGAGCAGTACTTC
>few|TRBJ2-3|-|TRBV30
CAWSVWGTDTQYF
TGTGCCTGGAGTGTCTGGGGCACAGATACGCAGTATTTT
>-|TRBJ2-3|-|TRBV6-2/TRBV6-3
CASSYGGTYTDTQYF
TGTGCCAGCAGTTACGGGGGGACGTACACAGATACGCAGTATTTT
>few|TRBJ2-1|TRBD2|TRBV28
CASSPLRASGSSNEQFF
TGTGCCAGCAGTCCCTTAAGGGCTAGCGGGAGTTCCAATGAGCAGTTCTTC
>-|TRBJ2-5|TRBD2|TRBV24-1
CATSDPGGHGETQYF
TGTGCCACCAGTGACCCGGGAGGGCATGGAGAGACCCAGTACTTC
>-|TRBJ1-3|TRBD1|TRBV20-1
CSAGDRGGTGNTIYF
TGCAGTGCAGGGGACAGGGGAGGGACCGGAAACACCATATATTTT